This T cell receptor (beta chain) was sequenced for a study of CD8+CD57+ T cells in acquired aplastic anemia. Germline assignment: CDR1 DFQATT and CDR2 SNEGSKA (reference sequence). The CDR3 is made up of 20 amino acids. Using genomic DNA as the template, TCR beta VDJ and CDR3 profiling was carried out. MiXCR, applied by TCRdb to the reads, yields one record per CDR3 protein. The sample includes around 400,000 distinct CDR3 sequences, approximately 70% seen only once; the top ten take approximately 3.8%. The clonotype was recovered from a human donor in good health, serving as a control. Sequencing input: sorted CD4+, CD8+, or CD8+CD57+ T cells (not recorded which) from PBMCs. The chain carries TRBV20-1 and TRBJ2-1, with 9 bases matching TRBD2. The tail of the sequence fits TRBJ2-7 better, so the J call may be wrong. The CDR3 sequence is CSARVPRLAGTRSSYNVQYF. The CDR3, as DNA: TGCAGTGCTAGAGTCCCCAGGCTAGCGGGGACCAGGAGCTCCTACAATGTGCAGTACTTC.